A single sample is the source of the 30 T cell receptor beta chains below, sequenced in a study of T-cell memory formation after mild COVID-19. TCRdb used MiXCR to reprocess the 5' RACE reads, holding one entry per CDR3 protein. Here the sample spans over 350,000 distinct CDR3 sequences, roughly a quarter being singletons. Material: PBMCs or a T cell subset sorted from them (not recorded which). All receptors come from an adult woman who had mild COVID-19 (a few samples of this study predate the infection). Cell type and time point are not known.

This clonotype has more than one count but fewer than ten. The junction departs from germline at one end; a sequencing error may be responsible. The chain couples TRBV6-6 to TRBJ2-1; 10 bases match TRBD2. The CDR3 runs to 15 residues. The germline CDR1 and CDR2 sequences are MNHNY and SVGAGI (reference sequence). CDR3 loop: CASRLSGGHYTEQFF. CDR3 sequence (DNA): TGTGCCAGCAGACTTAGCGGGGGGCACTACACTGAGCAGTTCTTC.

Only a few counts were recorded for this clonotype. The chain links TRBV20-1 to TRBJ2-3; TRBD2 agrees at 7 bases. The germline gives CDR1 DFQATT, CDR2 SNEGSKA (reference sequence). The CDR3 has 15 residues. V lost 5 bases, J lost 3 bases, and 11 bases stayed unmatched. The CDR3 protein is CSAADRGGPTDTQYF. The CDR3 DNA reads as TGCAGTGCTGCAGATAGGGGAGGGCCAACAGATACGCAGTATTTT.

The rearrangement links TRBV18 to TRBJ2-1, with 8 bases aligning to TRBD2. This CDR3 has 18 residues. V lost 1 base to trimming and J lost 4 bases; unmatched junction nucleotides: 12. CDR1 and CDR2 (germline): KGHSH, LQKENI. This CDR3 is CASSPLSIQRGTYNEQFF. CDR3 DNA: TGTGCCAGCTCACCACTCTCAATCCAGCGGGGGACATACAATGAGCAGTTCTTC.

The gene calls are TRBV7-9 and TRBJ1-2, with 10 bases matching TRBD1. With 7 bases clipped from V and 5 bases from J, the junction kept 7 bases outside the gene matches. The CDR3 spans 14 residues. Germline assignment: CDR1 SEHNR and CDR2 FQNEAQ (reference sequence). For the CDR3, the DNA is TGTGCCAGCACGACGACAGGGGGCTATTATGGCTACACCTTC. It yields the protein CASTTTGGYYGYTF.

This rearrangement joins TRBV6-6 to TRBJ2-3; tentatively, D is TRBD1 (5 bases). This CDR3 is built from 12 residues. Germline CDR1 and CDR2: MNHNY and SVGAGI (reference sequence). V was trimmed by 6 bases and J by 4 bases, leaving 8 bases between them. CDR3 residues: CASRPGPDTQYF. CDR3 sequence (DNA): TGTGCCAGCAGACCAGGGCCAGATACGCAGTATTTT.

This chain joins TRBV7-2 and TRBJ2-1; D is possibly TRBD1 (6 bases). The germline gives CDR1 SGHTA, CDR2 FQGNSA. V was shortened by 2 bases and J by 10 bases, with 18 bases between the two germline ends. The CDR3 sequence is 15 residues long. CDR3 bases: TGTGCCAGCAGCTTATCTGCTTTTGTAGGGACAGAGCAGTTCTTC. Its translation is CASSLSAFVGTEQFF.

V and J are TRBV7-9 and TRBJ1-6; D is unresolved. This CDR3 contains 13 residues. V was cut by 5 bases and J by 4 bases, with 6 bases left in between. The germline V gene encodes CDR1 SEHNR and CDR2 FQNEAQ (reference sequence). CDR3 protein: CASSDGYNSPLHF. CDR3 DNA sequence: TGTGCCAGCAGCGACGGATATAATTCACCCCTCCACTTT.

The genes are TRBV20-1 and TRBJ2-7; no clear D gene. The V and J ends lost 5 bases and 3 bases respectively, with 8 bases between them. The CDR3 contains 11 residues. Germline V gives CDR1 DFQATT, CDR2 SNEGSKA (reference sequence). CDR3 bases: TGCAGTGCTGACAACGACTACGAGCAGTACGTC. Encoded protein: CSADNDYEQYV.

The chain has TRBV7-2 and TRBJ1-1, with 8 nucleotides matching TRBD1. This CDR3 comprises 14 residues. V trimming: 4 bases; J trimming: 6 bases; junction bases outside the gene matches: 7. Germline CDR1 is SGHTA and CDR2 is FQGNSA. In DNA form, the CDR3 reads TGTGCCAGCAGCTGGGGACAGGTCGGGGCTGAAGCTTTCTTT. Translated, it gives CASSWGQVGAEAFF.

For the CDR3, the DNA is TGCAGTGCTAGACCGACTAGCGGGAGGATTTCAGATACGCAGTATTTT. Encoded protein: CSARPTSGRISDTQYF. This chain connects TRBV20-1 to TRBJ2-3; 13 positions agree with TRBD2. Germline V gene lookup returns CDR1 DFQATT and CDR2 SNEGSKA (reference sequence). Trimming took 2 bases from V and 4 from J; bases not matched to a gene: 6. The CDR3 extends over 16 amino acids.

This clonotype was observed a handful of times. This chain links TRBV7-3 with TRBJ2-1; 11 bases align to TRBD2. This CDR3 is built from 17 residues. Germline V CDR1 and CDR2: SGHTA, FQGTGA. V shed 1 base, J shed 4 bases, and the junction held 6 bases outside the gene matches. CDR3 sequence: CASSLSPTSGGYNEQFF. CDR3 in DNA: TGTGCCAGCAGCTTAAGTCCCACTAGCGGGGGTTACAATGAGCAGTTCTTC. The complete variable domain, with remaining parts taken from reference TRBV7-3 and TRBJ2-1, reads GAGVSQTPSNKVTEKGKYVELRCDPISGHTALYWYRQSLGQGPEFLIYFQGTGAADDSGLPNDRFFAVRPEGSVSTLKIQRTERGDSAVYLCASSLSPTSGGYNEQFFGPGTRLTVL.

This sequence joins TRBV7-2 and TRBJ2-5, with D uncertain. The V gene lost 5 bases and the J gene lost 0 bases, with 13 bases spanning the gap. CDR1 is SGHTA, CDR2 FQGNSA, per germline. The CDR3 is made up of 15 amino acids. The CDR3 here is CASSQHRSYQETQYF. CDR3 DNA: TGTGCCAGCAGCCAACACCGATCGTACCAAGAGACCCAGTACTTC.

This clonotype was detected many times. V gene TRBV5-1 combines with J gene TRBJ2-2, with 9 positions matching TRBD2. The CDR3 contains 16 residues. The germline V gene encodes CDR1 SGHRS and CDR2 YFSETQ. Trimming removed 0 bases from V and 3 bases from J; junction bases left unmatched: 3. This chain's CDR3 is CASSLVSGRDTGELFF. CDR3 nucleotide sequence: TGCGCCAGCAGCTTGGTTAGCGGGAGAGACACCGGGGAGCTGTTTTTT. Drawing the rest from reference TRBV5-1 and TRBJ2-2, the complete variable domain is KAGVTQTPRYLIKTRGQQVTLSCSPISGHRSVSWYQQTPGQGLQFLFEYFSETQRNKGNFPGRFSGRQFSNSRSEMNVSTLELGDSALYLCASSLVSGRDTGELFFGEGSRLTVL.

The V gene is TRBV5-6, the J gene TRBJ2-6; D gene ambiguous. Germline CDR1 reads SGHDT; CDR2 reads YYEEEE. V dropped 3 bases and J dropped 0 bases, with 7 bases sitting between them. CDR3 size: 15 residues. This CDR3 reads CASSSLVSGANVLTF. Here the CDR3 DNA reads TGTGCCAGCAGCTCACTCGTCTCTGGGGCCAACGTCCTGACTTTC.

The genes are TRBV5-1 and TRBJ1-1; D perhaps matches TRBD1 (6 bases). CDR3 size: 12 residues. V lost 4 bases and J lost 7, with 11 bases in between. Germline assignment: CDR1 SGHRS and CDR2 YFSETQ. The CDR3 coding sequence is TGCGCCAGCAGCCCTACAGGGTTTGAAGCTTTCTTT. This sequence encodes CASSPTGFEAFF.

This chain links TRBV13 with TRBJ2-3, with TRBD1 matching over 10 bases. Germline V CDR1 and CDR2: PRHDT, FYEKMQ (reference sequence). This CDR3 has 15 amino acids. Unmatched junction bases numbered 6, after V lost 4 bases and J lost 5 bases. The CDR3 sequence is CASSYRDRGLDTQYF. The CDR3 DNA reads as TGTGCCAGCAGCTACCGGGACAGGGGATTAGATACGCAGTATTTT.

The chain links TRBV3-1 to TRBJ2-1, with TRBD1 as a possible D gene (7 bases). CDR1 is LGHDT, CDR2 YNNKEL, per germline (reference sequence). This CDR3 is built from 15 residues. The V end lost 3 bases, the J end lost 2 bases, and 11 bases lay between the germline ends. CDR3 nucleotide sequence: TGTGCCAGCAGCCACAGGGGGGCCACCTACAATGAGCAGTTCTTC. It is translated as CASSHRGATYNEQFF.

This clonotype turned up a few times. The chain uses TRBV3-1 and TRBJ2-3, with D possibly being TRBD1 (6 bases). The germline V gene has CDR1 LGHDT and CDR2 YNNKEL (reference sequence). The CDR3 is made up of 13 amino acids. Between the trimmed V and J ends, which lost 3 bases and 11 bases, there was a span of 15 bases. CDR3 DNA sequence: TGTGCCAGCAGCCACAACTTTGACAGGAAGCAGTATTTT. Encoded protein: CASSHNFDRKQYF.

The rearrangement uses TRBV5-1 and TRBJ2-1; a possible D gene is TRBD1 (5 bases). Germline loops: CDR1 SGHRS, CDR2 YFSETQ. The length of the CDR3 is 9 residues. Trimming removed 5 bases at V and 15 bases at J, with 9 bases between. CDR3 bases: TGCGCCAGCAGGACAGTACCGTTCTTC. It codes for CASRTVPFF.

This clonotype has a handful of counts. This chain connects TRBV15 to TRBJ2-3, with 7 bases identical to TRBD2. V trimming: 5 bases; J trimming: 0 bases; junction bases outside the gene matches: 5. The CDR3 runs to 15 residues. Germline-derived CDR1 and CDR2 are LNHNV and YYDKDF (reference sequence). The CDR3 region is CATSARLASTDTQYF. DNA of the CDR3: TGTGCCACCAGCGCCAGACTAGCAAGCACAGATACGCAGTATTTT.

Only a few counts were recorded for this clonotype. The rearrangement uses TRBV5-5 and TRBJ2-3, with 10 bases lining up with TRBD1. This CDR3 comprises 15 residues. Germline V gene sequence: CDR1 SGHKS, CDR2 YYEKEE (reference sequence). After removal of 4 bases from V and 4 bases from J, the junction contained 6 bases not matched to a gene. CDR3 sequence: CASSTKDRGSDTQYF. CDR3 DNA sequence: TGTGCCAGCAGCACGAAGGACAGGGGGTCAGATACGCAGTATTTT.

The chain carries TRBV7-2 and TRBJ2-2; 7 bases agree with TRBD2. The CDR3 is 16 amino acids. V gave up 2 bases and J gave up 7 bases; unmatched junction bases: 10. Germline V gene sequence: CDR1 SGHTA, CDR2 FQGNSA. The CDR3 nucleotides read TGTGCCAGCAGCTTAAAGGCGGGAGCGGGTATCGGGGAGCTGTTTTTT. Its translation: CASSLKAGAGIGELFF. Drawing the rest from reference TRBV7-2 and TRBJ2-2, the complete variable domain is GAGVSQSPSNKVTEKGKDVELRCDPISGHTALYWYRQSLGQGLEFLIYFQGNSAPDKSGLPSDRFSAERTGGSVSTLTIQRTQQEDSAVYLCASSLKAGAGIGELFFGEGSRLTVL.

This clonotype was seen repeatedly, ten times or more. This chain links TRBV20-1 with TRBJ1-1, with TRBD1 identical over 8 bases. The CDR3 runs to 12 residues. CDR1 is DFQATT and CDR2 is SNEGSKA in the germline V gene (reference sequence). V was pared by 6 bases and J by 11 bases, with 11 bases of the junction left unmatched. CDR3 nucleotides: TGCAGTGCCGAACGTCGACAGGGGCGGGCTTTCTTT. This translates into CSAERRQGRAFF.

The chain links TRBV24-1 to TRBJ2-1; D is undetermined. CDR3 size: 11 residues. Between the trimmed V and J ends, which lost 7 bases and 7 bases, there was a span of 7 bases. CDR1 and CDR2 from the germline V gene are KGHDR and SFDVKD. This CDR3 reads CATRGWNEQFF. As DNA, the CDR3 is TGTGCCACCAGGGGTTGGAATGAGCAGTTCTTC.

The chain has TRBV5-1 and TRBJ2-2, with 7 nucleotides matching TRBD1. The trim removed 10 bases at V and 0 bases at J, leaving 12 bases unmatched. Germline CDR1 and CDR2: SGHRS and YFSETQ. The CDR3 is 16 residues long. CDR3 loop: CACSRGKATNTGELFF. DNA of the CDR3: TGCGCCTGCTCCAGGGGGAAGGCCACGAACACCGGGGAGCTGTTTTTT.

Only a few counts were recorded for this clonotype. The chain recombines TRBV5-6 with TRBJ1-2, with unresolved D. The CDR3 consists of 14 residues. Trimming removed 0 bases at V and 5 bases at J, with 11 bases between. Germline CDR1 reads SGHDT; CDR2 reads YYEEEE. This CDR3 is CASSLVRSLYGYTF. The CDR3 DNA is TGTGCCAGCAGCTTGGTCCGGTCTCTTTATGGCTACACCTTC.

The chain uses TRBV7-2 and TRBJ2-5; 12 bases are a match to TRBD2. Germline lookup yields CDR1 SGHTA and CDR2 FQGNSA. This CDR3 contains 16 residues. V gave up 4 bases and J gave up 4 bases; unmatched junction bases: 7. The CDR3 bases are TGTGCCAGCAGCTCCTCACTAGCGGGAGGTGGAGAGACCCAGTACTTC. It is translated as CASSSSLAGGGETQYF.

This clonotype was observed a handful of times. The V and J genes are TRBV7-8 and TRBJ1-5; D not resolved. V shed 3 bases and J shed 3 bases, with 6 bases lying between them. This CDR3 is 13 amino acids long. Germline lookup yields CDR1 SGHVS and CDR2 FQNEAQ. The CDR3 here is CASSFDPNQPQHF. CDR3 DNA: TGTGCCAGCAGCTTTGATCCCAATCAGCCCCAGCATTTT. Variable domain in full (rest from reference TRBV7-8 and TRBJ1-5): GAGVSQSPRYKVAKRGQDVALRCDPISGHVSLFWYQQALGQGPEFLTYFQNEAQLDKSGLPSDRFFAERPEGSVSTLKIQRTQQEDSAVYLCASSFDPNQPQHFGDGTRLSIL.

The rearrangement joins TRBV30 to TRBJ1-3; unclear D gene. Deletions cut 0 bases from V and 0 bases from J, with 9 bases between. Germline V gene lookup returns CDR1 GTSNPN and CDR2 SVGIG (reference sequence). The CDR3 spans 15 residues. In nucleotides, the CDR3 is TGTGCCTGGAGTGTAGGTCGGAGCTCTGGAAACACCATATATTTT. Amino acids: CAWSVGRSSGNTIYF.

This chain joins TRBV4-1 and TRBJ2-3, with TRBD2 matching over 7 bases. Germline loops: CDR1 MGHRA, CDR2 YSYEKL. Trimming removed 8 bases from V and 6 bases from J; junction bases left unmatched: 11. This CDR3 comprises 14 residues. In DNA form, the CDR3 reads TGCGCCAGCGGTAGCCAGCGGGGAGCGGATACGCAGTATTTT. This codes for CASGSQRGADTQYF.